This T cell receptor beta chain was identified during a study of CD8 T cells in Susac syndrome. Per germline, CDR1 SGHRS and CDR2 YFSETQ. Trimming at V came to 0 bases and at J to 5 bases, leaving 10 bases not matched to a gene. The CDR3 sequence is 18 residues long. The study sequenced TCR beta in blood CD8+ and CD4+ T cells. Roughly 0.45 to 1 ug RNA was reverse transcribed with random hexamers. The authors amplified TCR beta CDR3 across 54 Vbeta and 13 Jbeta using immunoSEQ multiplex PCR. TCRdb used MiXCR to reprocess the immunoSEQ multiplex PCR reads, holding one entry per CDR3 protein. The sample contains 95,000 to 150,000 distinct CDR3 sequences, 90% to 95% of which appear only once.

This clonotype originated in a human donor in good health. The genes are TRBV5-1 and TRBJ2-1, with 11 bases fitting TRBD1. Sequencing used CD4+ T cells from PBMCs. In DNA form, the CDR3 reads TGCGCCAGCAGCTTGGTCCCCTCCGGACAGGGGGCGAACAATGAGCAGTTCTTC. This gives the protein CASSLVPSGQGANNEQFF.